This is a list of T cell receptor beta chains from one sample in a study of T cells in Graves' hyperthyroidism and ophthalmopathy. TCRdb re-derived calls from the multiplex PCR reads in MiXCR, one entry per CDR3 protein. The sample lists under 400,000 distinct CDR3 sequences, approximately 15% occurring once. The sample consisted of blood. Receptors were obtained from a woman in her sixties or seventies with Graves' hyperthyroidism. CDR3s leave out the opening cysteine and the closing phenylalanine or tryptophan. D genes are given only for firm matches.

d_call v_call cdr3_aa
NA TRBV9 ASSATVDQPQH
NA TRBV18 ASSPRELAADYNEQF
TRBD1 TRBV12-3/TRBV12-4 ASSDRVDIQY
NA TRBV29-1 SVRREGTGELF
TRBD2 TRBV20-1 SARVPGGGTDTQY
NA TRBV20-1 SARDLAKPVGNTIY
NA TRBV19 ASSIGSPSYNEQF
TRBD1 TRBV19 ASSGQGYYGNQPQH
NA TRBV12-3/TRBV12-4 ASIPGANYGYT
TRBD2 TRBV19 ASSIFSGFKNIQY
TRBD1 TRBV4-1 ASSQERDSPREY
NA TRBV27 ASSSRAGNQPQH
NA TRBV12-3/TRBV12-4 ASSLARDPTQQF
TRBD1 TRBV24-1 ATSETGHTDTQY
NA TRBV9 ASSVTESNQPQH
NA TRBV6-6 ASSYSTSAYEQY
NA TRBV2 ASSDGQGFTEAF
NA TRBV7-9 ASSRISAGAEKLF
NA TRBV20-1 SARGDEVYEQY
NA TRBV18 ASSPDDSQAHYGYT
NA TRBV7-9 ASSLIMGKGASYEQY
TRBD1 TRBV20-1 SAIQQGAREKLF
NA TRBV2 ASMRSGEETQY
TRBD2 TRBV5-1 ASSLSSGRAYTRELF
NA TRBV19 ASSITFPSVNTEAF
NA TRBV5-1 ASSLGGTALNTIY
TRBD1 TRBV3-1 ASSRPGGNEQF
NA TRBV11-2 ASSLSESNLEQY
TRBD1 TRBV7-9 ASGTQGVGSYNEQF
NA TRBV6-1 ASSEVWSSIPGELF
TRBD2 TRBV10-3 AISGASGSSYNEQF
NA TRBV6-1 ATRREANTDTQY
TRBD1 TRBV28 ASSSLRTGPRVYGYT